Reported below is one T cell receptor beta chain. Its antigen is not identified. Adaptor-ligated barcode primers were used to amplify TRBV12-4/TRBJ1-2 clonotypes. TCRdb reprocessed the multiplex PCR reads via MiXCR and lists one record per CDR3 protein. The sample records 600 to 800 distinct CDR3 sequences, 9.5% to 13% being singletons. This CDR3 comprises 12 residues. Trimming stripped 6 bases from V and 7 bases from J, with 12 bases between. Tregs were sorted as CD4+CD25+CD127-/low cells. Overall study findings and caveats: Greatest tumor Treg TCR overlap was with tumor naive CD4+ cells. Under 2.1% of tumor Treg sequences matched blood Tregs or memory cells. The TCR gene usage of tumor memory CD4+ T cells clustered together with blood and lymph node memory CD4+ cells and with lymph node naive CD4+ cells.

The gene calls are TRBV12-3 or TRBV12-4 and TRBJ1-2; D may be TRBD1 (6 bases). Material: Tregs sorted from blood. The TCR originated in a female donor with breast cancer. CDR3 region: CASSRGSLGYTF. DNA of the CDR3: TGTGCCAGCAGCAGGGGCTCGCTTGGCTACACCTTC.